These T cell receptor beta chains were read from a single sample in a study of early T cells in non-severe SARS-CoV-2 infection. TCRdb itself ran the 5' RACE reads through MiXCR, one entry per CDR3 protein. The sample consists of some 67,000 distinct CDR3 sequences, around 15% of them appearing once. Sequencing was carried out using whole blood. These receptors originate from an adult who was a healthcare worker with PCR-confirmed SARS-CoV-2 infection or an uninfected control (not recorded which). Both conserved end residues are part of each CDR3. Fields, in order: J gene, V gene, D gene, clone size, CDR3 protein, CDR3 DNA. D genes are given only for firm matches. Clone size is stated in some rows and not others, as once, few, many or a class when expanded.

J gene: TRBJ1-6; V gene: TRBV20-1; D gene: TRBD1; clone size: many; CDR3 protein: CSARLLPGQGSYNSPLHF; CDR3 DNA: TGCAGTGCTAGACTTTTACCGGGACAGGGGTCCTATAATTCACCCCTCCACTTT
J gene: TRBJ2-7; V gene: TRBV5-4; D gene: TRBD1; clone size: few; CDR3 protein: CASSPGQGRNYEQYF; CDR3 DNA: TGTGCCAGCAGCCCTGGACAGGGGAGAAACTACGAGCAGTACTTC
J gene: TRBJ1-1; V gene: TRBV29-1; D gene: -; clone size: -; CDR3 protein: CSANRGGEAFF; CDR3 DNA: TGCAGCGCCAACCGAGGGGGAGAAGCTTTCTTT
J gene: TRBJ2-2; V gene: TRBV6-4; D gene: -; clone size: many; CDR3 protein: CASSETAGNTGELFF; CDR3 DNA: TGTGCCAGCAGTGAGACAGCAGGGAACACCGGGGAGCTGTTTTTT
J gene: TRBJ2-2; V gene: TRBV5-1; D gene: TRBD2; clone size: many; CDR3 protein: CASSLAGPNTGELFF; CDR3 DNA: TGCGCCAGCAGCTTAGCGGGGCCCAACACCGGGGAGCTGTTTTTT
J gene: TRBJ2-3; V gene: TRBV7-2; D gene: TRBD2; clone size: few; CDR3 protein: CASSPLAGSFTDTQYF; CDR3 DNA: TGTGCCAGCAGCCCTCTAGCGGGGAGCTTCACAGATACGCAGTATTTT
J gene: TRBJ1-5; V gene: TRBV20-1; D gene: TRBD1; clone size: many; CDR3 protein: CSASSGQARQPQHF; CDR3 DNA: TGCAGTGCTTCCTCCGGACAGGCGAGACAGCCCCAGCATTTT
J gene: TRBJ2-1; V gene: TRBV10-3; D gene: -; clone size: few; CDR3 protein: CAISSGVTTYNEQFF; CDR3 DNA: TGTGCCATCAGTTCAGGGGTGACGACCTACAATGAGCAGTTCTTC
J gene: TRBJ2-1; V gene: TRBV5-5; D gene: -; clone size: many; CDR3 protein: CASSLGSSSYNEQFF; CDR3 DNA: TGTGCCAGCAGCTTGGGTTCTAGCTCCTACAATGAGCAGTTCTTC
J gene: TRBJ1-2; V gene: TRBV5-5; D gene: -; clone size: many; CDR3 protein: CASSARTGGGYTF; CDR3 DNA: TGTGCCAGCAGCGCTCGGACTGGGGGTGGCTACACCTTC
J gene: TRBJ2-3; V gene: TRBV4-3; D gene: TRBD2; clone size: many; CDR3 protein: CASSQELGGGSTDTQYF; CDR3 DNA: TGCGCCAGCAGCCAAGAGTTGGGCGGGGGGAGCACAGATACGCAGTATTTT
J gene: TRBJ2-5; V gene: TRBV10-3; D gene: -; clone size: few; CDR3 protein: CAISAPSGEALGKETQYF; CDR3 DNA: TGTGCCATCAGTGCCCCTTCCGGTGAGGCTTTGGGGAAAGAGACCCAGTACTTC
J gene: TRBJ2-5; V gene: TRBV29-1; D gene: TRBD1; clone size: many; CDR3 protein: CSVPTGDRETQYF; CDR3 DNA: TGCAGCGTACCGACAGGGGATAGGGAGACCCAGTACTTC
J gene: TRBJ1-1; V gene: TRBV28; D gene: -; clone size: many; CDR3 protein: CAGGGNTEAFF; CDR3 DNA: TGTGCCGGAGGGGGGAACACTGAAGCTTTCTTT
J gene: TRBJ2-7; V gene: TRBV29-1; D gene: -; clone size: -; CDR3 protein: CSAGTYEQYF; CDR3 DNA: TGCAGCGCCGGGACGTACGAGCAGTACTTC
J gene: TRBJ1-2; V gene: TRBV11-2; D gene: TRBD1; clone size: -; CDR3 protein: CASSLRRQGEHGYTF; CDR3 DNA: TGTGCCAGCAGCTTACGTCGACAGGGGGAACATGGCTACACCTTC
J gene: TRBJ1-4; V gene: TRBV6-1; D gene: TRBD1; clone size: -; CDR3 protein: CASSEAATGYYEKLFF; CDR3 DNA: TGTGCCAGCAGTGAAGCGGCGACAGGGTATTATGAAAAACTGTTTTTT
J gene: TRBJ2-3; V gene: TRBV14; D gene: -; clone size: -; CDR3 protein: CASSQKAFQDTQYF; CDR3 DNA: TGTGCCAGCAGCCAAAAAGCCTTCCAAGATACGCAGTATTTT
J gene: TRBJ2-4; V gene: TRBV6-6; D gene: TRBD1; clone size: few; CDR3 protein: CASSLGQGGNIQYF; CDR3 DNA: TGTGCCAGCAGCCTCGGACAGGGGGGAAACATTCAGTACTTC
J gene: TRBJ1-1; V gene: TRBV5-6; D gene: -; clone size: many; CDR3 protein: CASKLDLNTEAFF; CDR3 DNA: TGTGCCAGCAAGCTTGACTTGAACACTGAAGCTTTCTTT
J gene: TRBJ2-7; V gene: TRBV28; D gene: TRBD1; clone size: -; CDR3 protein: CASSSLGGWQYF; CDR3 DNA: TGTGCCAGCAGTTCCTTAGGGGGCTGGCAGTACTTC
J gene: TRBJ1-2; V gene: TRBV29-1; D gene: TRBD1; clone size: -; CDR3 protein: CSDTNRGPNYGYTF; CDR3 DNA: TGCAGCGACACAAACAGGGGGCCGAACTATGGCTACACCTTC
J gene: TRBJ1-2; V gene: TRBV6-2/TRBV6-3; D gene: -; clone size: many; CDR3 protein: CASSYSLSGHATLGYTF; CDR3 DNA: TGTGCCAGCAGTTACTCCCTATCGGGACACGCAACGTTAGGCTACACCTTC
J gene: TRBJ2-3; V gene: TRBV6-5; D gene: TRBD2; clone size: once; CDR3 protein: CASSYVGGTTDTQYF; CDR3 DNA: TGTGCCAGCAGTTACGTGGGGGGGACCACAGATACGCAGTATTTT
J gene: TRBJ2-7; V gene: TRBV11-3; D gene: -; clone size: -; CDR3 protein: CASSLDGAYEQYF; CDR3 DNA: TGTGCCAGCAGCTTGGACGGAGCCTACGAGCAGTACTTC
J gene: TRBJ2-1; V gene: TRBV20-1; D gene: TRBD2; clone size: few; CDR3 protein: CSAYSWIAGGPPAGNEQFF; CDR3 DNA: TGCAGTGCTTACTCTTGGATAGCGGGGGGCCCACCGGCGGGTAATGAGCAGTTCTTC
J gene: TRBJ2-2; V gene: TRBV3-1; D gene: -; clone size: few; CDR3 protein: CASSQARFGGELFF; CDR3 DNA: TGTGCCAGCAGCCAAGCTCGGTTCGGCGGGGAGCTGTTTTTT
J gene: TRBJ2-1; V gene: TRBV28; D gene: -; clone size: few; CDR3 protein: CASSLVGGGEHEQFF; CDR3 DNA: TGTGCCAGCAGTTTAGTGGGGGGCGGGGAGCATGAGCAGTTCTTC
J gene: TRBJ2-3; V gene: TRBV29-1; D gene: TRBD1; clone size: few; CDR3 protein: CSVEITGADTQYF; CDR3 DNA: TGCAGCGTTGAAATAACAGGGGCAGATACGCAGTATTTT
J gene: TRBJ2-1; V gene: TRBV12-3/TRBV12-4; D gene: -; clone size: many; CDR3 protein: CASSLAGVSSYNEQFF; CDR3 DNA: TGTGCCAGCAGTTTAGCGGGGGTGAGCTCCTACAATGAGCAGTTCTTC
J gene: TRBJ1-1; V gene: TRBV2; D gene: -; clone size: -; CDR3 protein: CASRWRKDTEAFF; CDR3 DNA: TGTGCCAGCAGGTGGAGGAAGGACACTGAAGCTTTCTTT
J gene: TRBJ2-1; V gene: TRBV12-5; D gene: TRBD2; clone size: few; CDR3 protein: CASGFSGGGLNEQFF; CDR3 DNA: TGTGCTAGTGGTTTTTCGGGCGGGGGTCTCAATGAGCAGTTCTTC
J gene: TRBJ2-7; V gene: TRBV6-2/TRBV6-3; D gene: -; clone size: few; CDR3 protein: CASSYSMFNPDEQYF; CDR3 DNA: TGTGCCAGCAGTTACTCGATGTTTAATCCCGACGAGCAGTACTTC
J gene: TRBJ2-5; V gene: TRBV5-1; D gene: -; clone size: few; CDR3 protein: CASRFEGGWQETQYF; CDR3 DNA: TGCGCCAGCCGCTTTGAGGGGGGTTGGCAAGAGACCCAGTACTTC
J gene: TRBJ2-1; V gene: TRBV7-3; D gene: TRBD2; clone size: many; CDR3 protein: CASSLGTSGGPLQWEQFF; CDR3 DNA: TGTGCCAGCAGCTTAGGGACTAGCGGGGGGCCATTACAATGGGAGCAGTTCTTC
J gene: TRBJ2-1; V gene: TRBV20-1; D gene: -; clone size: many; CDR3 protein: CSARGQSSTFF; CDR3 DNA: TGCAGTGCTAGAGGACAATCGTCCACGTTCTTC
J gene: TRBJ2-2; V gene: TRBV5-1; D gene: -; clone size: -; CDR3 protein: CASSFEDPNTGELFF; CDR3 DNA: TGCGCCAGCAGCTTTGAGGATCCGAACACCGGGGAGCTGTTTTTT
J gene: TRBJ1-6; V gene: TRBV5-1; D gene: -; clone size: few; CDR3 protein: CASSLEAGLSYNSPLHF; CDR3 DNA: TGCGCCAGCAGCTTGGAAGCAGGGCTCTCCTATAATTCACCCCTCCACTTT
J gene: TRBJ2-1; V gene: TRBV3-1; D gene: -; clone size: many; CDR3 protein: CASSQSVRGNEQFF; CDR3 DNA: TGTGCCAGCAGCCAATCAGTAAGGGGCAATGAGCAGTTCTTC
J gene: TRBJ1-1; V gene: TRBV29-1; D gene: -; clone size: -; CDR3 protein: CSAMRGAKTEAFF; CDR3 DNA: TGCAGCGCTATGCGGGGAGCAAAGACTGAAGCTTTCTTT
J gene: TRBJ2-3; V gene: TRBV30; D gene: -; clone size: few; CDR3 protein: CAWSPKQGGADTQYF; CDR3 DNA: TGTGCCTGGAGTCCCAAACAGGGTGGAGCAGATACGCAGTATTTT
J gene: TRBJ2-3; V gene: TRBV18; D gene: -; clone size: many; CDR3 protein: CASSPLPSGTDTQYF; CDR3 DNA: TGTGCCAGCTCACCCTTGCCTAGCGGCACAGATACGCAGTATTTT
J gene: TRBJ1-2; V gene: TRBV2; D gene: -; clone size: -; CDR3 protein: CASSRRAYGYTF; CDR3 DNA: TGTGCCAGCAGCCGACGTGCCTATGGCTACACCTTC
J gene: TRBJ1-2; V gene: TRBV12-3/TRBV12-4; D gene: -; clone size: -; CDR3 protein: CASRPGLELYGYTF; CDR3 DNA: TGTGCCAGCAGGCCGGGACTGGAGCTCTATGGCTACACCTTC
J gene: TRBJ1-6; V gene: TRBV11-2; D gene: -; clone size: many; CDR3 protein: CASGLGTQPSSPLHF; CDR3 DNA: TGTGCCAGCGGACTCGGGACCCAACCTTCTTCACCCCTCCACTTT
J gene: TRBJ1-5; V gene: TRBV28; D gene: -; clone size: many; CDR3 protein: CASSFSGGWSNQPQHF; CDR3 DNA: TGTGCCAGCAGTTTTAGCGGGGGTTGGAGCAATCAGCCCCAGCATTTT